Below are 13 T cell receptor beta chains sequenced from a single sample in a study of T-cell reconstitution after alpha-beta-depleted transplantation in children. The library targeted TCRbeta and was prepared with unique molecular identifiers. TCRdb reprocessed the PCR reads with MiXCR, giving one entry per CDR3 protein. The sample carries fewer than 350,000 distinct CDR3 sequences, 10% recorded once. The sequenced sample was PBMCs, obtained before TCRalphabeta/CD19-depleted stem cell transplant. Receptor source: a boy under two years old with acute myeloid leukemia, due to receive a stem cell transplant.

This clonotype was detected ten times or more. The chain links TRBV2 to TRBJ1-1; D call uncertain. CDR3 length: 16 residues. Germline CDR1 and CDR2: SNHLY and FYNNEI. Trimming pared 2 bases from V and 0 bases from J, leaving 13 bases between. CDR3 DNA sequence: TGTGCCAGCAGTGAAAACCCAGGACTGATGAACACTGAAGCTTTCTTT. Protein: CASSENPGLMNTEAFF.

This clonotype was detected many times. The chain couples TRBV5-1 to TRBJ2-5; 7 nucleotides match TRBD2. The CDR3 spans 14 residues. Germline V gene lookup returns CDR1 SGHRS and CDR2 YFSETQ. V shed 3 bases, J shed 1 base, and the junction held 3 bases outside the gene matches. The CDR3 nucleotides are TGCGCCAGCAGCTGGGAGGGTCCCCAAGAGACCCAGTACTTC. Protein sequence: CASSWEGPQETQYF.

This clonotype occurred many times. CDR3 nucleotide sequence: TGCAGCGTTGAAGGGGGGAGGGATGAGCAGTTCTTC. Translating gives CSVEGGRDEQFF. The rearrangement uses TRBV29-1 and TRBJ2-1; 7 positions agree with TRBD2. Germline lookup yields CDR1 SQVTM and CDR2 ANQGSEA. V gave up 1 base and J gave up 8 bases; unmatched junction bases: 2. The CDR3 is 12 amino acids.

This clonotype occurred many times. The CDR3 DNA sequence: TGTGCCAGCAGTTTTTCTCTTCGGACAGGGCGAGCAGATACGCAGTATTTT. Protein product: CASSFSLRTGRADTQYF. This chain connects TRBV6-2 or TRBV6-3 to TRBJ2-3; the match to TRBD1 covers 8 bases. The ends lost 4 bases at V and 4 bases at J; junction bases unmatched: 13. This CDR3 region has 17 residues. Germline CDR1 reads MNHEY; CDR2 reads SVGEGT.

This clonotype was counted only a few times. The chain is built from TRBV28 and TRBJ2-3, with D perhaps matching TRBD2 (6 bases). V was trimmed by 3 bases and J by 0 bases, leaving 19 bases between them. Germline lookup yields CDR1 MDHEN and CDR2 SYDVKM. This CDR3 contains 18 residues. CDR3 nucleotides: TGTGCCAGCAGTTTTTCTAACGTGGGACTGTCTAGCACAGATACGCAGTATTTT. It translates to CASSFSNVGLSSTDTQYF.

Many counts were recorded for this clonotype. J is TRBJ2-3 and V is TRBV11-3; D not resolved. V lost 8 bases to trimming and J lost 1 base, with 13 bases between them. Germline-derived CDR1 and CDR2 are SGHNT and YENEEA. The length of the CDR3 is 14 residues. The CDR3 DNA sequence: TGTGCCAGCTCCCCGAGACGGGGCACAGATACGCAGTATTTT. Its protein product is CASSPRRGTDTQYF.

As to this clonotype: A read error is possible here, since a much larger clone lies one base away. V gene TRBV7-2 combines with J gene TRBJ2-4; 9 bases line up with TRBD2. CDR3 size: 14 residues. Germline V lookup: CDR1 SGHTA, CDR2 FQGNSA. The CDR3 is CPSSLVSGRDIQYF. The CDR3, as DNA: TGTCCCAGCAGCTTAGTTAGCGGGAGAGACATTCAGTACTTC.

In this sample, this clonotype turned up many times. This chain connects TRBV7-9 to TRBJ2-7; TRBD2 might be the D (6 bases). V gave up 4 bases and J gave up 7 bases, with 14 bases separating them. Germline assignment: CDR1 SEHNR and CDR2 FQNEAQ (reference sequence). The CDR3 spans 13 residues. The CDR3 coding sequence is TGTGCCAGCAGCTCCCTTTTCGGAGGGGAGCAGTACTTC. As protein: CASSSLFGGEQYF.

Many counts were recorded for this clonotype. J is TRBJ2-7 and V is TRBV7-2; perhaps TRBD2 as D (6 bases). This CDR3 comprises 11 residues. Germline V lookup: CDR1 SGHTA, CDR2 FQGNSA. The V end lost 3 bases, the J end lost 7 bases, and 7 bases lay between the germline ends. CDR3 sequence (DNA): TGTGCCAGCAGCTTTGGGACTGAGCAGTACTTC. It yields the protein CASSFGTEQYF.

The table lists this clonotype with many counts. The chain carries TRBV20-1 and TRBJ2-3; no clear D gene. Germline loops: CDR1 DFQATT, CDR2 SNEGSKA (reference sequence). The CDR3 runs to 12 residues. Trimming removed 6 bases from V and 0 bases from J, with 7 bases in between. The CDR3 coding sequence is TGCAGTGCGCTGGAGAGCACAGATACGCAGTATTTT. It yields the protein CSALESTDTQYF.

This clonotype was observed many times. The V gene is TRBV9, the J gene TRBJ2-2; D is uncertain. Germline loops: CDR1 SGDLS, CDR2 YYNGEE. This CDR3 is built from 15 residues. V was pared by 2 bases and J by 4 bases, with 12 bases between. CDR3 amino acids: CASSVFEASTGELFF. The DNA for the CDR3 is TGTGCCAGCAGCGTTTTTGAAGCGAGCACCGGGGAGCTGTTTTTT. The full variable domain, completed using reference TRBV9 and TRBJ2-2, is DSGVTQTPKHLITATGQRVTLRCSPRSGDLSVYWYQQSLDQGLQFLIQYYNGEERAKGNILERFSAQQFPDLHSELNLSSLELGDSALYFCASSVFEASTGELFFGEGSRLTVL.

This rearrangement joins TRBV5-5 to TRBJ1-5; 10 positions match TRBD1. Germline lookup yields CDR1 SGHKS and CDR2 YYEKEE (reference sequence). The V gene end was trimmed by 1 base and the J gene end by 1 base; junction bases not matched to a gene: 2. CDR3 length: 16 amino acids. The CDR3 coding sequence is TGTGCCAGCAGCTTGAGGACAGGGGGAAGCAATCAGCCCCAGCATTTT. Translating it yields CASSLRTGGSNQPQHF.

This clonotype showed up many times. The rearrangement joins TRBV7-8 to TRBJ1-2; D unclear. In germline, CDR1 is SGHVS, CDR2 FQNEAQ. The CDR3 is 15 residues long. Trimming took 1 base from V and 0 from J, leaving 9 bases between them. The CDR3 region is CASSLVKATNYGYTF. The CDR3 DNA reads as TGTGCCAGCAGCTTAGTAAAGGCGACTAACTATGGCTACACCTTC.